The clone carrying this TCR beta chain was seen only a few times. The data were obtained in a study of blood T cell repertoires in COVID-19. Background on the study: Sources were T cells, B-cell-depleted T cells, or PBMCs; the material itself was cDNA or gDNA.

Libraries were prepared by immunoSEQ multiplex PCR; TCRdb keeps only in-frame clonotypes and omits some of them. The table records about 29,000 clones, roughly 80% of them present only once. Trimming cost V 0 bases and J 7 bases, with 4 bases left between them. The V gene's germline CDR1 is SGHDT and CDR2 YYEEEE. The CDR3 is made up of 11 amino acids. This sequence was found in an elderly man with active COVID-19. The chain joins TRBV5-6 to TRBJ2-5; D is ambiguous. The sequenced material came from peripheral blood. CDR3 region: CASSLVGTQYF. DNA for the CDR3: TGTGCCAGCAGCTTGGTCGGGACCCAGTACTTC.